What follows is one T cell receptor (beta chain) and its context. Its specificity is unknown. The data are from a study of T cell responses to AZD1222 COVID-19 vaccine. General study results and limits: Repertoires in all cases were sampled only once the peak T cell response had passed. Possibly, clonal diversity was underestimated; donors were largely white British and included more females.

The method was immunoSEQ multiplex PCR; TCRdb's version includes in-frame clones alone and lacks a portion of them. The table shows roughly 75,000 clones, with roughly 84% occurring only once. The sequencing here drew on peripheral blood, taken on day 0 of AZD1222 vaccination. The receptor comes from an adult in good health.

DNA of the CDR3: TGTGCCAGCAGTTTTTTCCGCAGCGATACGCAGTATTTT. Translated: CASSFFRSDTQYF. The chain couples TRBV27 to TRBJ2-3; D remains ambiguous. Trimming pared 3 bases from V and 6 bases from J, leaving 10 bases between. CDR1 MNHEY and CDR2 SMNVEV come from the germline V gene (reference sequence). There are 13 residues in the CDR3.